The clone carrying this TCR beta chain occurred a few times. Its matching antigen is unknown. This CDR3 is built from 15 residues. J gave up 5 bases and V 5 bases, and 8 bases lay outside the gene matches. Germline V gene sequence: CDR1 SGHVS, CDR2 FNYEAQ. The sample is drawn from a study of spatial heterogeneity in lung cancer. Study summary: Within raw reads, each unique TCR and UMI combination appeared on average more than ten times. General observations from the study: In blood, ubiquitous expanded tumor TCRs appeared more at resection than follow-up.

Time point reported: sample taken at primary tumor resection. Whole RNA was taken from tumor, nontumor lung or frozen PBMC; it was then sequenced unsorted. Unique molecular identifiers, one per molecule, were present on every TCR cDNA molecule. Each CDR3 protein gets one entry after TCRdb re-called the 5' RACE reads with MiXCR. The sample consists of tens of thousands of distinct CDR3 sequences, about 13% of them appearing once. The clonotype originates from a male donor with early-stage non-small cell lung cancer. The chain couples TRBV7-6 to TRBJ2-5, with 10 bases matching TRBD2. The specimen comprised PBMCs, sampled at surgery. CDR3 sequence (DNA): TGTGCCAGCAGCCCTCTAGCGGGAGCTGGTGAGACCCAGTACTTC. Protein product: CASSPLAGAGETQYF.